The 21 T cell receptor beta chains below come from one sample, sequenced in a study of vaccination and CD4 T cells after COVID-19. TCRdb re-analysed the PCR reads in MiXCR, keeping a single row per CDR3 protein. The sample has some 40,000 distinct CDR3 sequences, more than 30% seen once. Regarding time point: late sampling 161 to 241 days after vaccination in a few convalescent patients. Sample: CD4+ T cells from blood, taken about 7 months after SARS-CoV-2 vaccination. Receptors originate from a human donor who had recovered from COVID-19.

The chain couples TRBV20-1 to TRBJ2-1; 7 positions agree with TRBD2. V dropped 0 bases and J dropped 5; count of bases not matched to a gene: 7. Germline V gene sequence: CDR1 DFQATT, CDR2 SNEGSKA (reference sequence). This CDR3 contains 15 residues. This CDR3 is CSAREAGSIHNEQFF. For the CDR3, the DNA is TGCAGTGCTAGAGAAGCGGGAAGCATCCACAATGAGCAGTTCTTC.

The V call is TRBV20-1, the J call TRBJ2-7, with 8 bases lining up with TRBD1. CDR1 and CDR2 (germline): DFQATT, SNEGSKA (reference sequence). V lost 6 bases, J lost 2 bases, and 9 bases stayed unmatched. CDR3 size: 14 residues. The DNA for the CDR3 is TGCAGTGCGTTAAGGGGACAGGCCCCCTACGAGCAGTACTTC. It yields the protein CSALRGQAPYEQYF.

V and J are TRBV7-6 and TRBJ2-5; 7 bases line up with TRBD1. Germline-derived CDR1 and CDR2 are SGHVS and FNYEAQ. The CDR3 runs 13 residues. V shed 5 bases, J shed 7 bases, and the junction held 7 bases outside the gene matches. In DNA form, the CDR3 reads TGTGCCAGCAGCCGGAGACAGGGCCGGACCCAGTACTTC. Its protein product is CASSRRQGRTQYF.

This clonotype appeared a few times. The V gene is TRBV27, the J gene TRBJ2-7; TRBD2 matches 9 bases. The CDR3 is 15 residues long. V lost 5 bases to trimming and J lost 3 bases; unmatched junction nucleotides: 8. Germline V gives CDR1 MNHEY, CDR2 SMNVEV (reference sequence). The CDR3 sequence: CASSLESGRHYEQYF. The CDR3 DNA reads TGTGCCAGCAGTCTCGAAAGCGGGAGGCACTACGAGCAGTACTTC.

The chain couples TRBV27 to TRBJ2-5; 13 positions match TRBD2. V was pared by 6 bases and J by 2 bases, with 3 bases of the junction left unmatched. CDR1 is MNHEY, CDR2 SMNVEV, per germline (reference sequence). The CDR3 length is 15 residues. The CDR3 spells CASRGLAGLQETQYF. The CDR3 DNA follows: TGTGCCAGCAGGGGACTAGCGGGATTACAAGAGACCCAGTACTTC.

This clonotype has only a few counts. The chain joins TRBV4-1 to TRBJ1-2, with a tentative D call TRBD1 (6 bases). This CDR3 has 15 amino acids. Germline V gene data show CDR1 as MGHRA and CDR2 as YSYEKL. V was pared by 1 base and J by 7 bases, with 16 bases between. CDR3 DNA: TGCGCCAGCAGCCAAGGAGTCTGGCGGGGGCCTGGCTACACCTTC. Translated, it gives CASSQGVWRGPGYTF.

This chain uses TRBV19 with TRBJ2-7; D tentatively fits TRBD1 or TRBD2 (5 bases each). The CDR3 length is 14 residues. Germline values: CDR1 LNHDA, CDR2 SQIVND (reference sequence). V was cut by 7 bases and J by 0 bases, with 13 bases left in between. The CDR3: CASKGQGSSYEQYF. The CDR3 coding sequence is TGTGCCAGTAAGGGGCAAGGGAGCTCCTACGAGCAGTACTTC.

This clonotype was detected only a few times. The CDR3: CASSVQGRDSPLHF. CDR3 DNA sequence: TGTGCCAGTAGTGTACAAGGGCGAGATTCACCCCTCCACTTT. The chain recombines TRBV19 with TRBJ1-6; D not resolved. Germline V gene sequence: CDR1 LNHDA, CDR2 SQIVND (reference sequence). V lost 5 bases and J 8 bases, leaving 13 bases between the germline ends. This CDR3 region has 14 residues.

This rearrangement joins TRBV5-8 to TRBJ1-1, with D hard to call. This CDR3 region has 14 residues. Trimming removed 0 bases at V and 1 base at J, with 7 bases between. The germline gives CDR1 SGHTS, CDR2 YDEGEE. CDR3 in DNA: TGTGCCAGCAGCTTGGTGATCGGGAACACTGAAGCTTTCTTT. Protein sequence: CASSLVIGNTEAFF.

This clonotype was seen more than once but under ten times. The genes are TRBV7-2 and TRBJ1-1; TRBD1 matches 9 bases. J was trimmed by 3 bases and V by 6 bases; bases with no gene match: 5. The length of the CDR3 is 14 residues. Germline CDR1 reads SGHTA; CDR2 reads FQGNSA. The CDR3: CASSWTGADTEAFF. The CDR3 nucleotides are TGTGCCAGCAGTTGGACAGGGGCGGACACTGAAGCTTTCTTT.

J is TRBJ2-2 and V is TRBV29-1; TRBD2 matches 7 bases. Germline V lookup: CDR1 SQVTM, CDR2 ANQGSEA. Unmatched junction bases numbered 14, after V lost 4 bases and J lost 3 bases. The CDR3 totals 17 residues. CDR3 region: CSVAESYAGAHTGELFF. In DNA, the CDR3 is TGCAGCGTTGCAGAATCCTATGCGGGAGCGCACACCGGGGAGCTGTTTTTT.

The chain links TRBV7-8 to TRBJ1-5; D not resolved. Per germline, CDR1 SGHVS and CDR2 FQNEAQ. V was trimmed by 6 bases and J by 0 bases, leaving 15 bases between them. CDR3 length equals 16 residues. The CDR3 DNA reads as TGTGCCAGCAGTCGTTTTGCGGGGTATAGCAATCAGCCCCAGCATTTT. Amino acids: CASSRFAGYSNQPQHF. Drawing the rest from reference TRBV7-8 and TRBJ1-5, the complete variable domain is GAGVSQSPRYKVAKRGQDVALRCDPISGHVSLFWYQQALGQGPEFLTYFQNEAQLDKSGLPSDRFFAERPEGSVSTLKIQRTQQEDSAVYLCASSRFAGYSNQPQHFGDGTRLSIL.

This clonotype was seen more than once but under ten times. The J gene is TRBJ2-2, the V gene TRBV28; TRBD1 matches 8 bases. V gave up 5 bases and J gave up 5 bases; unmatched junction bases: 4. Germline V gene lookup returns CDR1 MDHEN and CDR2 SYDVKM. This CDR3 contains 14 residues. In DNA, the CDR3 is TGTGCCAGCAGTCAAAACAGGGGGACCGGGGAGCTGTTTTTT. It yields the protein CASSQNRGTGELFF.

The chain has TRBV27 and TRBJ2-4; 9 bases align to TRBD1. The CDR3 extends over 16 amino acids. Germline-derived CDR1 and CDR2 are MNHEY and SMNVEV (reference sequence). Trimming cost V 5 bases and J 6 bases; bases outside gene matches: 11. The CDR3 coding sequence is TGTGCCAGCAGTCCCCGGACAGGGGCTGGGGGAAACATTCAGTACTTC. It translates to CASSPRTGAGGNIQYF.

This clonotype was found a few times. The V call is TRBV7-2, the J call TRBJ1-2; perhaps TRBD1 as D (6 bases). The CDR3 is 14 residues long. In germline, CDR1 is SGHTA, CDR2 FQGNSA. V was shortened by 5 bases and J by 8 bases, with 18 bases between the two germline ends. The CDR3 sequence is CASSRDTQVGGYTF. The CDR3 nucleotides read TGTGCCAGCAGCCGGGACACTCAAGTTGGCGGCTACACCTTC.

The J gene is TRBJ2-1, the V gene TRBV7-9; 12 nucleotides line up with TRBD2. In germline, CDR1 is SEHNR, CDR2 FQNEAQ (reference sequence). Trimming cost V 4 bases and J 6 bases; bases outside gene matches: 7. There are 16 residues in the CDR3. The CDR3 nucleotides read TGTGCCAGCAGCTCCCGACTAGCGGGGGCGAGCAATGAGCAGTTCTTC. Translated: CASSSRLAGASNEQFF.

V is TRBV20-1 and J is TRBJ2-7, with 11 bases fitting TRBD2. Looked up from germline, CDR1 is DFQATT and CDR2 is SNEGSKA (reference sequence). The CDR3 covers 15 residues. Trimming removed 3 bases from V and 3 bases from J; junction bases left unmatched: 7. In nucleotides, the CDR3 is TGCAGTGCTAGGGGGGTAGCGGGAGGGATCTACGAGCAGTACTTC. Protein product: CSARGVAGGIYEQYF.

The V and J genes are TRBV7-9 and TRBJ2-2, with D perhaps TRBD1 (6 bases). Germline V gene lookup returns CDR1 SEHNR and CDR2 FQNEAQ (reference sequence). This CDR3 has 17 residues. Trimming removed 0 bases at V and 0 bases at J, with 11 bases between. CDR3 amino acids: CASSLALRTANTGELFF. DNA of the CDR3: TGTGCCAGCAGCTTAGCGCTGAGGACAGCGAACACCGGGGAGCTGTTTTTT.

The sample holds a few counts of this clonotype. The chain combines TRBV6-1 with TRBJ2-7; no clear D gene. V was trimmed by 5 bases and J by 5 bases, leaving 22 bases between them. CDR1 and CDR2 from the germline V gene are MNHNS and SASEGT. This CDR3 is built from 16 residues. In DNA, the CDR3 is TGTGCCAGCAGTCCCGCTCGGTATAGCCAGGAGAACGAGCAGTACTTC. Translation: CASSPARYSQENEQYF.

This chain joins TRBV19 and TRBJ1-2, with D unresolved. CDR1 and CDR2 (germline): LNHDA, SQIVND (reference sequence). This CDR3 contains 13 residues. Trimming took 0 bases from V and 4 from J, leaving 6 bases between them. The CDR3 here is CASSIEDSYGYTF. The DNA of the CDR3 is TGTGCCAGTAGTATAGAGGACTCCTATGGCTACACCTTC.

Only a few counts were recorded for this clonotype. The chain carries TRBV2 and TRBJ1-2, with 9 bases that match TRBD1. The ends lost 3 bases at V and 6 bases at J; junction bases unmatched: 8. Germline CDR1 is SNHLY and CDR2 is FYNNEI. The CDR3 consists of 15 residues. The CDR3 loop reads CASSDGNRGQNGYTF. The CDR3 region has the DNA TGTGCCAGCAGTGATGGGAACAGGGGGCAGAATGGCTACACCTTC.